This T cell receptor beta chain was retrieved from a study of T cells in Graves' hyperthyroidism and ophthalmopathy. Regarding the study as a whole: Most thyroid clonotypes expanded above 0.001 appeared in blood too. A median roughly six months before onset, the model predicted ophthalmopathy.

V was clipped by 5 bases and J by 8 bases, with 13 bases between them. Germline CDR1 reads SGHTA; CDR2 reads FQGTGA. The CDR3 is made up of 13 amino acids. Disease lasting under 3 months, a NOSPECS grade of at least 4, and a Clinical Activity Score of at least 3 were features of the ophthalmopathy patients. As regards this clonotype: Its target is not known.

Amplification of TCR beta CDR3 regions used RNA as the template. HTBI primers drove first-round RT-PCR of the TCR CDR3. TCRdb called the multiplex PCR reads again in MiXCR, with one record for every CDR3 protein. The table lists 500,000 to 550,000 distinct CDR3 sequences, roughly 21% of them singletons. The material sequenced was blood. The chain carries TRBV7-3 and TRBJ2-1, with D possibly being TRBD1 (5 bases). The clonotype originates from a man between 35 and 55 years old with Graves' ophthalmopathy. The chain's CDR3 is CASSPPDSDEQFF. CDR3 nucleotide sequence: TGTGCCAGCAGCCCACCCGACAGCGATGAGCAGTTCTTC.